The TCR beta chain described here comes from a study of monozygotic twins with cystic fibrosis. Points from the study as a whole: Unrelated CF individuals shared fewer identical clonotypes than monozygotic CF twins. Shared CDR3 numbers were not associated with age, concordance or severity.

Worth noting for this clone: As yet, its antigen is unknown.

Germline V gives CDR1 SGHRS, CDR2 YFSETQ. V shed 4 bases and J 2 bases; nucleotides not matched to a gene: 6. There are 14 residues in the CDR3. Sequenced by immunoSEQ multiplex PCR; TCRdb stores in-frame clones only, minus some. The table shows tens of thousands of clones, with roughly 84% occurring only once. This sequence joins TRBV5-1 and TRBJ2-7; the match to TRBD1 covers 7 bases. Sample: blood. The TCR comes from a girl aged 2 to 9 with cystic fibrosis. The CDR3: CASSLDRVPYEQYF. For the CDR3, the DNA is TGCGCCAGCAGCCTCGACAGGGTCCCCTACGAGCAGTACTTC.